This TCR beta chain emerged from a study of a mutant IDH1 vaccine in newly diagnosed glioma. Study at large: The initiation of vaccination occurred 4-6 weeks after radiotherapy alone, or with temozolomide cycles. An approximately 62% male, 37.5% female split and a mean age of around 41 years characterized treated patients.

About this clone: The target antigen is unknown.

This table comes from immunoSEQ multiplex PCR, and its TCRdb copy is limited to in-frame clones, with some not included. The repertoire holds under 45,000 clones, with around 93% as singletons. This CDR3 spans 16 amino acids. Time point denoted: week 23, last vaccination. Each dose delivered 300 ug of mutant IDH1 20-mer peptide subcutaneously with imiquimod. The chain carries TRBV12-1 and TRBJ1-5; TRBD1 is taken as the D call from the table, unchecked against the DNA. TRBV12-1 is described as a pseudogene. The receptor's source is a man aged 50 to 60 with glioma. The sequencing used PBMCs, collected from a glioma patient whose treatment included an IDH1 peptide vaccine. CDR3 loop: CARWAGAINSNQPQHF. The DNA for the CDR3 is TGTGCCAGGTGGGCAGGGGCCATTAATAGCAATCAGCCCCAGCATTTT.